These 26 T cell receptor beta chains were sequenced from one sample in a study of shared clonotypes between healthy human individuals. CD8 cells regarded as naive lacked CD45RO, were positively chosen for CCR7, and omitted terminally differentiated effector memory CD45RA+ cells. TCRdb keeps only in-frame clones here, not all; method: immunoSEQ multiplex PCR. The data show some 580,000 clones, 95% to 98% seen once. The sequenced sample consisted of naive CD8+ T cells sorted from blood. These receptors were obtained from a man younger than 40 in good health.

V gene TRBV7-9 combines with J gene TRBJ1-2; D is ambiguous. This CDR3 has 14 residues. Between the trimmed V and J ends, which lost 1 base and 0 bases, there was a span of 6 bases. The germline CDR1 and CDR2 sequences are SEHNR and FQNEAQ (reference sequence). The CDR3 sequence: CASSLEPTNYGYTF. DNA of the CDR3: TGTGCCAGCAGCTTAGAACCAACTAACTATGGCTACACCTTC.

The rearrangement links TRBV14 to TRBJ1-2; D gene uncertain. This CDR3 comprises 14 residues. The germline V gene has CDR1 SGHDN and CDR2 FVKESK. Between the trimmed V and J ends, which lost 1 base and 7 bases, there was a span of 13 bases. In DNA form, the CDR3 reads TGTGCCAGCAGCCAAGGGGAGTTCGTCGGTGGCTACACCTTC. Protein product: CASSQGEFVGGYTF.

This rearrangement joins TRBV11-3 to TRBJ2-1, with D possibly being TRBD2 (7 bases). V dropped 2 bases and J dropped 6 bases, with 17 bases sitting between them. Germline V lookup: CDR1 SGHNT, CDR2 YENEEA. The CDR3 totals 16 residues. CDR3 nucleotides: TGTGCCAGCAGCTTATATGGGGGGGCAGACGTCAATGAGCAGTTCTTC. Amino acid sequence: CASSLYGGADVNEQFF.

This rearrangement joins TRBV6-6 to TRBJ2-1, with 13 bases fitting TRBD2. CDR1 and CDR2 from the germline V gene are MNHNY and SVGAGI (reference sequence). The CDR3 spans 14 residues. J was trimmed by 7 bases and V by 6 bases; bases with no gene match: 3. The CDR3 nucleotides are TGTGCCAGCAGCACGGGACTAGCGGGAAATGAGCAGTTCTTC. Amino acid sequence: CASSTGLAGNEQFF.

The chain employs TRBV5-8 and TRBJ2-7, with D possibly being TRBD2 (5 bases). Germline values: CDR1 SGHTS, CDR2 YDEGEE. V shed 0 bases and J shed 7 bases, with 11 bases lying between them. The CDR3 consists of 13 residues. The CDR3 bases are TGTGCCAGCAGCTTGGGGGAGTCTCTTGAGCAGTACTTC. Amino acid sequence: CASSLGESLEQYF.

The V call is TRBV11-2, the J call TRBJ2-1; tentatively, D is TRBD2 (5 bases). The V gene's germline CDR1 is SGHAT and CDR2 FQNNGV. V gave up 5 bases and J gave up 0 bases, with 14 bases separating them. The CDR3 is 16 amino acids. The CDR3 DNA sequence: TGTGCCAGCAGCCGCCAAGCGGACCGCTCCTACAATGAGCAGTTCTTC. Translation gives CASSRQADRSYNEQFF.

This clone was recorded only once. The chain has TRBV5-1 and TRBJ2-3; 11 bases align to TRBD2. V shed 0 bases, J shed 4 bases, and the junction held 7 bases outside the gene matches. This CDR3 region has 17 residues. Germline V lookup: CDR1 SGHRS, CDR2 YFSETQ. CDR3 in amino acids: CASSLVVAGGLADTQYF. Here the CDR3 DNA reads TGCGCCAGCAGCTTGGTGGTAGCGGGAGGGCTCGCAGATACGCAGTATTTT.

The chain carries TRBV28 and TRBJ2-1, with TRBD2 identical over 15 bases. CDR1 MDHEN and CDR2 SYDVKM come from the germline V gene. This CDR3 region has 17 residues. V lost 7 bases, J lost 0 bases, and 4 bases stayed unmatched. In DNA, the CDR3 is TGTGCCAGCAAAGGGACTAGCGGGAGGAGCTCCTACAATGAGCAGTTCTTC. It encodes CASKGTSGRSSYNEQFF.

In its sample, this clone was seen once. J is TRBJ1-5 and V is TRBV7-9; D not certain. V lost 3 bases, J lost 7 bases, and 7 bases lay in between. This CDR3 has 12 residues. Germline V CDR1 and CDR2: SEHNR, FQNEAQ (reference sequence). In DNA form, the CDR3 reads TGTGCCAGCAGCTTCGAAGGACAGCCCCAGCATTTT. Translating it yields CASSFEGQPQHF.

This clone is a singleton in its sample. This chain uses TRBV14 with TRBJ2-7; D unclear. The germline V gene encodes CDR1 SGHDN and CDR2 FVKESK. CDR3 size: 13 residues. The V gene lost 1 base and the J gene lost 3 bases, with 7 bases spanning the gap. The CDR3 is CASSQVMFYEQYF. CDR3 nucleotides: TGTGCCAGCAGCCAAGTCATGTTCTACGAGCAGTACTTC.

This chain connects TRBV5-4 to TRBJ2-7; D remains ambiguous. V gave up 4 bases and J gave up 1 base, with 9 bases separating them. The CDR3 extends over 13 amino acids. Looked up from germline, CDR1 is SGHNT and CDR2 is YYREEE (reference sequence). The CDR3 protein is CASSRTESYEQYF. In DNA, the CDR3 is TGTGCCAGCAGCAGGACGGAATCCTACGAGCAGTACTTC.

The J gene is TRBJ2-2, the V gene TRBV9; D remains ambiguous. The ends were cut back, 0 bases at V and 1 base at J, with 7 bases in the middle. This CDR3 comprises 15 residues. Germline CDR1 reads SGDLS; CDR2 reads YYNGEE. CDR3: CASSVAKQNTGELFF. The CDR3 region has the DNA TGTGCCAGCAGCGTAGCTAAACAGAACACCGGGGAGCTGTTTTTT.

CDR3 sequence (DNA): TGTGCCAGCAGTGTCCAGGGTTACTCTGAAGCTTTCTTT. Its translation is CASSVQGYSEAFF. This chain links TRBV2 with TRBJ1-1; D is perhaps TRBD1 (5 bases). CDR1 SNHLY and CDR2 FYNNEI come from the germline V gene. V was shortened by 4 bases and J by 6 bases, with 12 bases between the two germline ends. The CDR3 contains 13 residues. Supplemented by reference TRBV2 and TRBJ1-1, the full variable domain reads EPEVTQTPSHQVTQMGQEVILRCVPISNHLYFYWYRQILGQKVEFLVSFYNNEISEKSEIFDDQFSVERPDGSNFTLKIRSTKLEDSAMYFCASSVQGYSEAFFGQGTRLTVV.

The chain employs TRBV20-1 and TRBJ2-7, with D hard to call. This CDR3 comprises 11 residues. Germline V gene lookup returns CDR1 DFQATT and CDR2 SNEGSKA (reference sequence). V lost 5 bases and J 3 bases, leaving 8 bases between the germline ends. The CDR3 here is CSAPLVYEQYF. CDR3 coding DNA: TGCAGTGCTCCCCTGGTCTACGAGCAGTACTTC.

This clone came up once. The sample has other DNA sequences that encode this CDR3 too. J is TRBJ2-7 and V is TRBV7-9; a weak D match, TRBD1 (5 bases). Germline V gives CDR1 SEHNR, CDR2 FQNEAQ (reference sequence). The CDR3 covers 13 residues. V was shortened by 2 bases and J by 3 bases, with 8 bases between the two germline ends. The CDR3 DNA sequence: TGTGCCAGCAGCTTATGGACAAGCTACGAGCAGTACTTC. Its protein is CASSLWTSYEQYF.

This chain uses TRBV5-6 with TRBJ1-2; 7 bases match TRBD1. The ends lost 2 bases at V and 8 bases at J; junction bases unmatched: 9. The length of the CDR3 is 14 residues. The germline gives CDR1 SGHDT, CDR2 YYEEEE. CDR3: CASSFGTEHLGYTF. The DNA for the CDR3 is TGTGCCAGCAGCTTTGGGACAGAACATTTGGGCTACACCTTC.

The genes are TRBV18 and TRBJ2-1; D might be TRBD1 or TRBD2, each matching 5 bases. Per germline, CDR1 KGHSH and CDR2 LQKENI. CDR3 length equals 17 residues. Trimming cost V 4 bases and J 5 bases, with 21 bases left between them. The CDR3 DNA reads as TGTGCCAGCTCACTTGTTCCAGGGACCATTGGTGACAATGAGCAGTTCTTC. It is translated as CASSLVPGTIGDNEQFF. Drawing the rest from reference TRBV18 and TRBJ2-1, the complete variable domain is NAGVMQNPRHLVRRRGQEARLRCSPMKGHSHVYWYRQLPEEGLKFMVYLQKENIIDESGMPKERFSAEFPKEGPSILRIQQVVRGDSAAYFCASSLVPGTIGDNEQFFGPGTRLTVL.

This rearrangement joins TRBV4-1 to TRBJ2-2; D is unresolved. The germline V gene has CDR1 MGHRA and CDR2 YSYEKL. With 0 bases removed from V and 5 bases from J, the gap between germline ends came to 4 bases. The CDR3 is made up of 13 amino acids. In DNA form, the CDR3 reads TGCGCCAGCAGCCAAGATCTTACCGGGGAGCTGTTTTTT. Protein: CASSQDLTGELFF.

The rearrangement joins TRBV29-1 to TRBJ2-3; no definite D call. The germline V and J ends were trimmed by 3 bases and 7 bases, with 17 bases remaining between them. Germline CDR1 and CDR2: SQVTM and ANQGSEA. CDR3 length: 14 amino acids. The CDR3 nucleotides read TGCAGCGTTGACGACCGAGACCCCAGGAATACGCAGTATTTT. It yields the protein CSVDDRDPRNTQYF.

The V gene is TRBV13, the J gene TRBJ2-1, with 10 bases fitting TRBD2. The CDR3 totals 16 residues. The V segment lost 3 bases and the J segment 7 bases; nucleotides outside the gene matches: 9. The germline CDR1 and CDR2 sequences are PRHDT and FYEKMQ (reference sequence). The CDR3 nucleotides read TGTGCCAGCAGCTTCGCTAGCGGGAGTTCTAGTAATGAGCAGTTCTTC. Translated, it gives CASSFASGSSSNEQFF.

This chain uses TRBV5-5 with TRBJ1-1; TRBD1 might be the D (5 bases). The CDR3 is made up of 15 amino acids. V was cut by 4 bases and J by 0 bases, with 13 bases left in between. Germline CDR1 SGHKS, CDR2 YYEKEE (reference sequence). CDR3 nucleotides: TGTGCCAGCAGCCGGGGCGCCGCCATGAACACTGAAGCTTTCTTT. Protein sequence: CASSRGAAMNTEAFF.

The chain has TRBV9 and TRBJ2-1; D assignment may be TRBD1 or TRBD2 (5 bases each). The length of the CDR3 is 14 residues. V gave up 2 bases and J gave up 7 bases, with 13 bases separating them. From germline, CDR1 is SGDLS and CDR2 YYNGEE. The CDR3 DNA is TGTGCCAGCAGCGTTGGGGGTGGGGCAAATGAGCAGTTCTTC. The encoded protein is CASSVGGGANEQFF.

The chain couples TRBV18 to TRBJ2-5, with D possibly being TRBD1 (5 bases). Germline V gene data show CDR1 as KGHSH and CDR2 as LQKENI. V dropped 6 bases and J dropped 2 bases, with 19 bases sitting between them. The CDR3 runs 16 residues. The CDR3 region has the DNA TGTGCCAGCTCCGATACACAAGTAGACAGACAAGAGACCCAGTACTTC. Amino acid sequence: CASSDTQVDRQETQYF.

The V gene is TRBV10-2, the J gene TRBJ1-1; a weak D match, TRBD1 (6 bases). V was pared by 4 bases and J by 2 bases, with 11 bases between. Germline V gene sequence: CDR1 WSHSY, CDR2 SAAADI. The CDR3 has 14 amino acids. CDR3 in DNA: TGCGCCAGCAGTGCGTACAGGGATAACACTGAAGCTTTCTTT. This sequence encodes CASSAYRDNTEAFF.

Worth noting for this clone: This CDR3 is also generated by other DNA sequences in the sample. This rearrangement joins TRBV19 to TRBJ2-7, with TRBD2 matching over 12 bases. The CDR3 has 15 residues. The germline V gene has CDR1 LNHDA and CDR2 SQIVND (reference sequence). V was clipped by 3 bases and J by 4 bases; unmatched bases: 4. Written as DNA, the CDR3 is TGTGCCAGTAGTATCTTTCTAGCGGGAGGGTACGAGCAGTACTTC. It specifies CASSIFLAGGYEQYF.

This clone was recorded only once. The chain uses TRBV6-1 and TRBJ2-3; D possibly corresponds to TRBD1 (5 bases). The CDR3 loop spans 16 amino acids. V lost 4 bases and J lost 1, with 15 bases in between. The V gene's germline CDR1 is MNHNS and CDR2 SASEGT. CDR3 sequence reads: CASSGGRASRTDTQYF. CDR3 bases: TGTGCCAGCAGTGGTGGCAGGGCATCTCGCACAGATACGCAGTATTTT.